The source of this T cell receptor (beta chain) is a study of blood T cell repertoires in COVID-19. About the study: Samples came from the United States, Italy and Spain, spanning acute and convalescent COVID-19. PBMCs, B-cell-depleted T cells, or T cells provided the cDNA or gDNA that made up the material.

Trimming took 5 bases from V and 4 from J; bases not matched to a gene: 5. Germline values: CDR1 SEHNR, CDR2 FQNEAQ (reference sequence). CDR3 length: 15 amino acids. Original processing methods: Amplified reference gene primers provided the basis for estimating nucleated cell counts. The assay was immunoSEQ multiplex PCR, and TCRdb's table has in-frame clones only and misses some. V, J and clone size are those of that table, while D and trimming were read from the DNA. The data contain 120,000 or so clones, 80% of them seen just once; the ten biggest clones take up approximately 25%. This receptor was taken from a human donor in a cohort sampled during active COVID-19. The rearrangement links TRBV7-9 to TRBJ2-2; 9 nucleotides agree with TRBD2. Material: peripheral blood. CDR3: CASSPLSGSTGELFF. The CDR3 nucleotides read TGTGCCAGCAGCCCCCTTAGCGGGAGCACCGGGGAGCTGTTTTTT.